This TCR beta chain comes out of a study of blood T cell repertoires in COVID-19. The germline gives CDR1 MNHEY, CDR2 SVGAGI. This CDR3 has 14 residues. The V gene end was trimmed by 6 bases and the J gene end by 0 bases; junction bases not matched to a gene: 4. The table came from immunoSEQ multiplex PCR; TCRdb's copy has only in-frame clones and leaves some out. The profile shows hundreds of thousands of clones, 85% to 90% of them singletons. Participant reports of clinical history set cohort assignment. Recovered Cohort 3 donors showed two negative PCRs, clearance, or symptom resolution. V gene TRBV6-5 combines with J gene TRBJ2-5, with TRBD1 identical over 7 bases. This receptor was taken from a man between 18 and 35 years old who had recovered from COVID-19. The sequencing sample was made of PBMCs or T cells enriched from blood (not recorded which). The CDR3 DNA is TGTGCCAGCAGGAAGGGACAGTACCAAGAGACCCAGTACTTC. Translated: CASRKGQYQETQYF.